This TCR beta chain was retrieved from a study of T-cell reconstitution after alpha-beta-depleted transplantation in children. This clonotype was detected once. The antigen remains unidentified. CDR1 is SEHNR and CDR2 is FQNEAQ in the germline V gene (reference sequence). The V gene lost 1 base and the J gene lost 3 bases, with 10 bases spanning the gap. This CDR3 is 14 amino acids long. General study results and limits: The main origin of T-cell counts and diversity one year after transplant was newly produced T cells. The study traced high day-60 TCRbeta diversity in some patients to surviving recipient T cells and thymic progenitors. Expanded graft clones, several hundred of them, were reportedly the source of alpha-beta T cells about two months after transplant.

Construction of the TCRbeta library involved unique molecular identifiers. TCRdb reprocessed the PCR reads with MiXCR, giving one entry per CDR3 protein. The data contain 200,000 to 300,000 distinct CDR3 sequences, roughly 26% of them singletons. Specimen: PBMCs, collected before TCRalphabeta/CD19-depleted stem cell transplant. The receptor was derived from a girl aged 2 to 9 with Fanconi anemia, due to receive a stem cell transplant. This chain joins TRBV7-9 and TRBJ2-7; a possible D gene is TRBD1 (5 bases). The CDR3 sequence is CASSLEADNYEQYF. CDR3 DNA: TGTGCCAGCAGCTTAGAGGCGGACAACTACGAGCAGTACTTC.